This T cell receptor beta chain was identified in a study of T cell responses to AZD1222 COVID-19 vaccine. Assay used: immunoSEQ multiplex PCR; TCRdb lists only in-frame clones, some missing. The top ten clones hold less than 3% of a sample with tens of thousands of clones, approximately 90% of them seen once. This receptor was taken from an adult who received the AZD1222 COVID-19 vaccine. The sample here was peripheral blood, taken 28 days after the second AZD1222 dose.

The CDR3 DNA reads TGTGCCAGCAGCTCCTTGGAGGGTTTCTCCTACGAGCAGTACTTC. Residues: CASSSLEGFSYEQYF. The V call is TRBV11-2, the J call TRBJ2-7; D perhaps matches TRBD2 (6 bases). The CDR3 loop spans 15 amino acids. Germline values: CDR1 SGHAT, CDR2 FQNNGV. V was trimmed by 4 bases and J by 0 bases, leaving 13 bases between them.